This T cell receptor (beta chain) comes out of a study of CD8+CD57+ T cells in acquired aplastic anemia. Across the study: Average DNA yield from sorted CD4+ and CD8+ cells was about 2.9 ug.

The length of the CDR3 is 16 residues. The V and J ends lost 3 bases and 2 bases respectively, with 17 bases between them. Germline CDR1 MNHEY, CDR2 SVGEGT. Profiles of TCR beta VDJ and CDR3 were generated from a genomic DNA template. TCRdb independently ran MiXCR on the reads; one entry per CDR3 protein. The profile shows approximately 170,000 distinct CDR3 sequences, 54% of them singletons. This clonotype was detected many times. Sample: sorted CD4+, CD8+, or CD8+CD57+ T cells (not recorded which) from PBMCs. The sequence was obtained from a human donor in good health, serving as a control. J is TRBJ2-7 and V is TRBV6-2 or TRBV6-3; D possibly uses TRBD1 or TRBD2 (5 bases each). CDR3 DNA sequence: TGTGCCAGCAGTTATCGGTCAGGGAGAGGGACCTACGAGCAGTACTTC. This codes for CASSYRSGRGTYEQYF.